The next 28 T cell receptor beta chains were all read from a single sample in a study of early stage breast cancer tumors. Sequencing was performed with immunoSEQ multiplex PCR; in TCRdb, only in-frame clones are kept and a portion is missing. Altogether approximately 50,000 clones are present, roughly 80% being singletons, with the ten largest covering roughly 3.5%. The sequenced material came from blood. The receptors derive from a person aged 25 to 39 with breast cancer.

This clone was picked up one time. The CDR3 loop reads CASSITEGWNYGYTF. DNA for the CDR3: TGTGCCAGTAGTATCACGGAGGGATGGAACTATGGCTACACCTTC. The V and J genes are TRBV19 and TRBJ1-2, with D hard to call. V was shortened by 3 bases and J by 2 bases, with 13 bases between the two germline ends. Per the germline V gene, CDR1 is LNHDA and CDR2 is SQIVND (reference sequence). The CDR3 runs to 15 residues.

This clone turned up a few times. The gene calls are TRBV5-1 and TRBJ2-7; TRBD1 aligns across 8 bases. The CDR3 totals 13 residues. CDR1 and CDR2 from the germline V gene are SGHRS and YFSETQ. Unmatched junction bases numbered 5, after V lost 5 bases and J lost 4 bases. The DNA for the CDR3 is TGCGCCAGCAGGGACAGGGAGTTTTACGAGCAGTACTTC. It codes for CASRDREFYEQYF.

This sequence joins TRBV5-8 and TRBJ1-4; D gene uncertain. V gave up 1 base and J gave up 0 bases, with 16 bases separating them. CDR3 length: 18 residues. Germline CDR1 SGHTS, CDR2 YDEGEE. CDR3 sequence: CASSLYLGEVTTNEKLFF. The CDR3 bases are TGTGCCAGCAGCTTGTACCTTGGCGAAGTAACAACTAATGAAAAACTGTTTTTT.

This chain links TRBV13 with TRBJ2-2; 7 bases agree with TRBD2. The germline V gene has CDR1 PRHDT and CDR2 FYEKMQ (reference sequence). CDR3 size: 15 residues. Losses at the gene ends were 7 bases for V and 4 bases for J; bases not matched to a gene: 9. CDR3 nucleotides: TGTGCCAGCACCCCAGCGGGGTGGAGCACCGGGGAGCTGTTTTTT. Encoded protein: CASTPAGWSTGELFF.

J is TRBJ2-3 and V is TRBV7-9; 7 bases map to TRBD1. The CDR3 has 15 amino acids. The germline CDR1 and CDR2 sequences are SEHNR and FQNEAQ (reference sequence). The V and J ends lost 5 bases and 2 bases, in that order; junction bases with no gene match: 7. The CDR3 here is CASSPRGHDTDTQYF. The CDR3 DNA reads as TGTGCCAGCAGCCCGAGGGGGCACGACACAGATACGCAGTATTTT.

The chain carries TRBV7-2 and TRBJ2-7; the match to TRBD1 covers 9 bases. The germline CDR1 and CDR2 sequences are SGHTA and FQGNSA. This CDR3 contains 14 residues. Trimming removed 5 bases from V and 5 bases from J; junction bases left unmatched: 7. The CDR3 DNA is TGTGCCAGCAGCCGCGGACAGGGGAGCAACGAGCAGTACTTC. As protein: CASSRGQGSNEQYF. The full variable domain, in which reference TRBV7-2 and TRBJ2-7 provide the parts outside the CDR3, is GAGVSQSPSNKVTEKGKDVELRCDPISGHTALYWYRQSLGQGLEFLIYFQGNSAPDKSGLPSDRFSAERTGGSVSTLTIQRTQQEDSAVYLCASSRGQGSNEQYFGPGTRLTVT.

The table lists this clone with a few counts. The chain employs TRBV7-3 and TRBJ1-6, with 7 bases aligning to TRBD1. The CDR3 length is 14 residues. Germline trimming cut 5 bases from V and 7 bases from J; bases unmatched to any gene: 5. Germline lookup yields CDR1 SGHTA and CDR2 FQGTGA. CDR3 protein: CASSLGTENSPLHF. The DNA for the CDR3 is TGTGCCAGCAGCCTGGGGACAGAGAATTCACCCCTCCACTTT.

The V call is TRBV27, the J call TRBJ2-7; the match to TRBD2 covers 8 bases. The length of the CDR3 is 14 residues. Germline CDR1 and CDR2: MNHEY and SMNVEV (reference sequence). With V trimmed by 4 bases and J by 5 bases, 7 bases remained unmatched. The CDR3 protein is CASSSGTRQHEQYF. The CDR3 DNA reads as TGTGCCAGCAGTTCCGGGACTAGACAACACGAGCAGTACTTC.

This clone is a singleton in its sample. The chain is built from TRBV7-6 and TRBJ2-7; no reliable D call. The V gene's germline CDR1 is SGHVS and CDR2 FNYEAQ. V was shortened by 0 bases and J by 3 bases, with 6 bases between the two germline ends. There are 13 residues in the CDR3. The CDR3 region is CASSLAEDYEQYF. CDR3 coding DNA: TGTGCCAGCAGCTTAGCTGAGGACTACGAGCAGTACTTC.

This chain uses TRBV18 with TRBJ2-1; D assignment may be TRBD1 or TRBD2 (5 bases each). V was pared by 1 base and J by 5 bases, with 12 bases between. The CDR3 sequence is 15 residues long. Germline values: CDR1 KGHSH, CDR2 LQKENI. This CDR3 reads CASSPLALGDNEQFF. As DNA, the CDR3 is TGTGCCAGCTCACCACTGGCCCTGGGGGACAATGAGCAGTTCTTC.

The CDR3 loop is CASSVRDPDGEQYF. CDR3 coding DNA: TGTGCCAGCAGCGTCCGGGATCCCGACGGCGAGCAGTACTTC. The chain uses TRBV9 and TRBJ2-7, with D maybe TRBD2 (5 bases). CDR1 SGDLS and CDR2 YYNGEE come from the germline V gene. V dropped 2 bases and J dropped 6 bases, with 15 bases sitting between them. The CDR3 is 14 residues long.

By share, this clone counts as medium-sized. The chain has TRBV9 and TRBJ2-1; no clear D gene. Per the germline V gene, CDR1 is SGDLS and CDR2 is YYNGEE. V lost 0 bases and J lost 9, with 13 bases in between. The CDR3 has 14 residues. The CDR3 DNA sequence: TGTGCCAGCAGCGTAGCTAAGGGTTTTCGTGAGCAGTTCTTC. It encodes CASSVAKGFREQFF. The variable domain in full, completed from reference TRBV9 and TRBJ2-1, reads DSGVTQTPKHLITATGQRVTLRCSPRSGDLSVYWYQQSLDQGLQFLIQYYNGEERAKGNILERFSAQQFPDLHSELNLSSLELGDSALYFCASSVAKGFREQFFGPGTRLTVL.

The V gene is TRBV27, the J gene TRBJ2-1; 10 bases map to TRBD2. The CDR3 length is 16 residues. Per germline, CDR1 MNHEY and CDR2 SMNVEV (reference sequence). With 4 bases clipped from V and 2 bases from J, the junction kept 5 bases outside the gene matches. In nucleotides, the CDR3 is TGTGCCAGCAGTTGGACTAGCGGTTACACCTACAATGAGCAGTTCTTC. It specifies CASSWTSGYTYNEQFF.

The rearrangement joins TRBV5-8 to TRBJ2-7; TRBD2 is a possible D gene (5 bases). Germline values: CDR1 SGHTS, CDR2 YDEGEE. The CDR3 is 13 amino acids. V lost 2 bases, J lost 3 bases, and 9 bases lay in between. The CDR3 protein is CASSLLGNYEQYF. CDR3 DNA sequence: TGTGCCAGCAGCTTACTAGGAAACTACGAGCAGTACTTC.

This chain links TRBV29-1 with TRBJ1-1; 9 bases are shared with TRBD1. The V segment lost 6 bases and the J segment 1 base; nucleotides outside the gene matches: 3. Germline values: CDR1 SQVTM, CDR2 ANQGSEA. The CDR3 runs 13 residues. CDR3 residues: CSVRTGANTEAFF. The CDR3 nucleotides read TGCAGCGTGAGGACAGGGGCGAACACTGAAGCTTTCTTT.

There are a few counts of this clone. The chain couples TRBV2 to TRBJ2-7, with 7 bases lining up with TRBD2. With V trimmed by 5 bases and J by 3 bases, 7 bases remained unmatched. Germline-derived CDR1 and CDR2 are SNHLY and FYNNEI. The CDR3 contains 14 residues. CDR3 DNA sequence: TGTGCCAGCAGTCAGACTAGCCCCCTCTACGAGCAGTACTTC. The encoded protein is CASSQTSPLYEQYF. Full variable domain (rest looked up from reference TRBV2 and TRBJ2-7): EPEVTQTPSHQVTQMGQEVILRCVPISNHLYFYWYRQILGQKVEFLVSFYNNEISEKSEIFDDQFSVERPDGSNFTLKIRSTKLEDSAMYFCASSQTSPLYEQYFGPGTRLTVT.

This chain's CDR3 is CASSYGTWSTDTQYF. The CDR3, as DNA: TGTGCCAGCAGTTACGGGACGTGGAGCACAGATACGCAGTATTTT. This chain joins TRBV6-5 and TRBJ2-3; D may match TRBD1 or TRBD2 (5 bases each). Trimming removed 2 bases at V and 0 bases at J, with 9 bases between. CDR1 is MNHEY, CDR2 SVGAGI, per germline. The length of the CDR3 is 15 residues.

This clone has a handful of counts. The chain combines TRBV7-9 with TRBJ1-1; 9 nucleotides match TRBD1. Germline V gene sequence: CDR1 SEHNR, CDR2 FQNEAQ (reference sequence). This CDR3 comprises 15 residues. The trim removed 6 bases at V and 6 bases at J, leaving 11 bases unmatched. For the CDR3, the DNA is TGTGCCAGCAGATCCGGGACAGGGAGGATGGCTGAAGCTTTCTTT. Translating it yields CASRSGTGRMAEAFF. The whole variable domain, filled in from reference TRBV7-9 and TRBJ1-1, reads DTGVSQNPRHKITKRGQNVTFRCDPISEHNRLYWYRQTLGQGPEFLTYFQNEAQLEKSRLLSDRFSAERPKGSFSTLEIQRTEQGDSAMYLCASRSGTGRMAEAFFGQGTRLTVV.

This clone was seen once. The rearrangement links TRBV7-6 to TRBJ2-7, with a possible D match to TRBD2 (5 bases). V lost 5 bases and J lost 3, with 20 bases in between. The CDR3 runs to 16 residues. Germline loops: CDR1 SGHVS, CDR2 FNYEAQ. The CDR3 nucleotides read TGTGCCAGCAGCCCTCGTCCCCGGGGTCAACTCTACGAGCAGTACTTC. Its protein is CASSPRPRGQLYEQYF.

The rearrangement uses TRBV9 and TRBJ2-3, with no clear D. From germline, CDR1 is SGDLS and CDR2 YYNGEE. The CDR3 consists of 13 residues. Trimming removed 4 bases from V and 0 bases from J, with 6 bases in between. CDR3 sequence reads: CASSTSSTDTQYF. Written as DNA, the CDR3 is TGTGCCAGCAGCACTTCTAGCACAGATACGCAGTATTTT.

This sequence joins TRBV29-1 and TRBJ2-7; no clear D gene. V dropped 5 bases and J dropped 2 bases, with 13 bases sitting between them. The CDR3 contains 13 residues. CDR1 SQVTM and CDR2 ANQGSEA come from the germline V gene. CDR3 amino acids: CSVSSVSAYEQYF. As DNA, the CDR3 is TGCAGCGTTTCTTCGGTGAGTGCCTACGAGCAGTACTTC.

This rearrangement joins TRBV10-3 to TRBJ1-1; D gene uncertain. From germline, CDR1 is ENHRY and CDR2 SYGVKD. The CDR3 loop spans 14 amino acids. Trimming took 2 bases from V and 6 from J, leaving 13 bases between them. Here the CDR3 DNA reads TGTGCCATCAGTGAGGGGCCCGAACAGTCTGAAGCTTTCTTT. Translating it yields CAISEGPEQSEAFF.

The V gene is TRBV5-1, the J gene TRBJ1-2; 10 positions match TRBD1. The ends lost 4 bases at V and 6 bases at J; junction bases unmatched: 9. The germline V gene encodes CDR1 SGHRS and CDR2 YFSETQ. The CDR3 contains 15 residues. The CDR3: CASSGGTGDFHGYTF. CDR3 bases: TGCGCCAGCAGCGGAGGGACAGGGGATTTTCATGGCTACACCTTC. The entire variable domain, with the rest obtained from reference TRBV5-1 and TRBJ1-2, is as follows: KAGVTQTPRYLIKTRGQQVTLSCSPISGHRSVSWYQQTPGQGLQFLFEYFSETQRNKGNFPGRFSGRQFSNSRSEMNVSTLELGDSALYLCASSGGTGDFHGYTFGSGTRLTVV.

As DNA, the CDR3 is TGTGCCAGCAGTACCCGACTAGCGGGCACAGATACGCAGTATTTT. Its protein is CASSTRLAGTDTQYF. The V call is TRBV6-1, the J call TRBJ2-3; 9 nucleotides line up with TRBD2. Germline V gives CDR1 MNHNS, CDR2 SASEGT. The CDR3 has 15 residues. The trim removed 5 bases at V and 1 base at J, leaving 4 bases unmatched.

The CDR3 DNA is TGTGCCAGCAGTTACGACAGAAACTACGAGCAGTACTTC. Translation gives CASSYDRNYEQYF. The chain employs TRBV6-5 and TRBJ2-7, with D possibly TRBD1 on 5 matching bases. V was clipped by 2 bases and J by 3 bases, with 8 bases between them. The CDR3 runs 13 residues. Germline V gene data show CDR1 as MNHEY and CDR2 as SVGAGI.

The V gene is TRBV4-3, the J gene TRBJ2-2; perhaps TRBD2 as D (6 bases). Germline CDR1 and CDR2: LGHNA and YSLEER. This CDR3 is built from 15 residues. The V and J ends lost 1 base and 4 bases respectively, with 10 bases between them. This CDR3 is CASSQVPAGTGELFF. CDR3 nucleotides: TGCGCCAGCAGCCAAGTGCCAGCGGGCACCGGGGAGCTGTTTTTT.

J is TRBJ2-7 and V is TRBV5-1, with TRBD2 identical over 7 bases. J was trimmed by 0 bases and V by 5 bases; bases with no gene match: 2. CDR3 length equals 13 residues. Germline-derived CDR1 and CDR2 are SGHRS and YFSETQ. CDR3 in DNA: TGCGCCAGCAGACCGGGGGGCTCCTACGAGCAGTACTTC. Its protein product is CASRPGGSYEQYF.

The rearrangement links TRBV9 to TRBJ2-1; 12 positions agree with TRBD2. Germline trimming cut 4 bases from V and 4 bases from J; bases unmatched to any gene: 9. The CDR3 is made up of 17 amino acids. From germline, CDR1 is SGDLS and CDR2 YYNGEE. The CDR3 loop reads CASSPRGGTSGYNEQFF. The CDR3 DNA reads TGTGCCAGCAGCCCGCGAGGTGGGACTAGCGGGTACAATGAGCAGTTCTTC.